Sequencing of this TCR beta chain was carried out in a study of cytomegalovirus exposure and HLA in healthy donors. Notes on the study in general: What a later analysis reportedly showed was that an Asian-associated ancestry cluster had fewer N-insertions than the approximately 670-donor mean. As confirmed in vitro, three CMV-associated chains were specific for CMV antigens. The records held CMV serostatus as the only immune exposure information. TCR beta V- and J-gene trimming was later associated with a missense DCLRE1C variant.

This clone has a single count. Its specificity is not known. The germline V gene has CDR1 SGHRS and CDR2 YFSETQ. Trimming took 0 bases from V and 5 from J; bases not matched to a gene: 6. The CDR3 loop spans 15 amino acids. In the PCR, 60 Vbeta and 13 Jbeta primers were used. The method was immunoSEQ multiplex PCR; TCRdb's version includes in-frame clones alone and lacks a portion of them. The sample lists under 200,000 clones; 80% to 85% were seen once. The chain employs TRBV5-1 and TRBJ1-1; 8 bases fit TRBD1. The origin of this receptor is a human donor in good health. Sequenced sample: PBMCs. The CDR3 nucleotides read TGCGCCAGCAGCTTGGCTCGGCAGGGGGCTACTGAAGCTTTCTTT. Its translation: CASSLARQGATEAFF.